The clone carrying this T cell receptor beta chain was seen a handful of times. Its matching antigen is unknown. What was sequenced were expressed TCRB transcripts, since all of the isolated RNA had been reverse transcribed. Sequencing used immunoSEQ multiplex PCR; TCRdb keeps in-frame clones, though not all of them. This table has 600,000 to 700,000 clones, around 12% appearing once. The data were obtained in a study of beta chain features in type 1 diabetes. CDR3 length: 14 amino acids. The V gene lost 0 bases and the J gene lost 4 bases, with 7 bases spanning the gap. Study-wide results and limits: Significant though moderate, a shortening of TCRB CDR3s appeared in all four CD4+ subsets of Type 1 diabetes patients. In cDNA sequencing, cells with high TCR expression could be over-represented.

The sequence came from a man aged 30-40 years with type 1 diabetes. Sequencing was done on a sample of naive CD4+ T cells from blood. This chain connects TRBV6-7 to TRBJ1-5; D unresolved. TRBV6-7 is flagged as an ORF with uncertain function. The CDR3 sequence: CASSYSRQNQPQHF. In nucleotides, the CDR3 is TGTGCCAGCAGTTACTCGAGGCAGAATCAGCCCCAGCATTTT.